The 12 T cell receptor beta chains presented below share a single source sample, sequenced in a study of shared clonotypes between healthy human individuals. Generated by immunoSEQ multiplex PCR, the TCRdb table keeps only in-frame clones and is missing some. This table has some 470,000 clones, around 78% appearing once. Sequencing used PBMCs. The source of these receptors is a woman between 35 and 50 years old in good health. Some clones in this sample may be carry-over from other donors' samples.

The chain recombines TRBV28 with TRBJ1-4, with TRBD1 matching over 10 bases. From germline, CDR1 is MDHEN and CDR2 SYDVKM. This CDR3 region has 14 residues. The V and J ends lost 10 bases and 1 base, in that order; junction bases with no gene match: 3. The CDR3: CAIGQGETNEKLFF. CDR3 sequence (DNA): TGTGCCATCGGACAGGGGGAAACTAATGAAAAACTGTTTTTT.

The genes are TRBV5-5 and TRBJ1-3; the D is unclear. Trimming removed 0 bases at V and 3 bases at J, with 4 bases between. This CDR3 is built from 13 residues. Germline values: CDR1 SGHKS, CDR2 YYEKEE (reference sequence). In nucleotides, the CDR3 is TGTGCCAGCAGCTTGGGCGATGGAAACACCATATATTTT. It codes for CASSLGDGNTIYF.

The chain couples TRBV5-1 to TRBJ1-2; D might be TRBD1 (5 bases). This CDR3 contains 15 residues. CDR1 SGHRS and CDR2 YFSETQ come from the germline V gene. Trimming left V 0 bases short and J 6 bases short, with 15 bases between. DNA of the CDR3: TGCGCCAGCAGCTTGGCCGGGGCAGCCTTAAATGGCTACACCTTC. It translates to CASSLAGAALNGYTF.

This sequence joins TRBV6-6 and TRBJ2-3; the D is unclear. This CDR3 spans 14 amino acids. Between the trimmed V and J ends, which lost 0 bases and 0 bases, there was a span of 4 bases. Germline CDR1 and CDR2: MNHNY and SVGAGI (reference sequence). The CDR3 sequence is CASSYSESTDTQYF. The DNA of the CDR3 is TGTGCCAGCAGTTACTCGGAGAGCACAGATACGCAGTATTTT.

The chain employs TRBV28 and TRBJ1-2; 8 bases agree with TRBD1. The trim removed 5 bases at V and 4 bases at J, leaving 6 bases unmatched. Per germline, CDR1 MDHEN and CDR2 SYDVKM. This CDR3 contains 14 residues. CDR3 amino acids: CASSQGQGLYGYTF. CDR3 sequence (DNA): TGTGCCAGCAGTCAAGGACAGGGCCTCTATGGCTACACCTTC.

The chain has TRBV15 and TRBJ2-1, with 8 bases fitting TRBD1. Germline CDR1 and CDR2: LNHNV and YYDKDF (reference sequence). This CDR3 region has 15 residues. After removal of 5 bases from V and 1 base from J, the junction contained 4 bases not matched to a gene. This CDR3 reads CATSGRQGSYNEQFF. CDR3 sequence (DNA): TGTGCCACCAGCGGTAGACAGGGGTCCTACAATGAGCAGTTCTTC. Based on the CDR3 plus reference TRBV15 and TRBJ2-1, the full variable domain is DAMVIQNPRYQVTQFGKPVTLSCSQTLNHNVMYWYQQKSSQAPKLLFHYYDKDFNNEADTPDNFQSRRPNTSFCFLDIRSPGLGDTAMYLCATSGRQGSYNEQFFGPGTRLTVL.

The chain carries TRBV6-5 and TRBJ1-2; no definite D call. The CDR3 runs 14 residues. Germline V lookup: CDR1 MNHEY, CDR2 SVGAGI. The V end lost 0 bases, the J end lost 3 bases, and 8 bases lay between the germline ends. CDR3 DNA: TGTGCCAGCAGTTACTCATGGCAGGACTATGGCTACACCTTC. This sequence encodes CASSYSWQDYGYTF.

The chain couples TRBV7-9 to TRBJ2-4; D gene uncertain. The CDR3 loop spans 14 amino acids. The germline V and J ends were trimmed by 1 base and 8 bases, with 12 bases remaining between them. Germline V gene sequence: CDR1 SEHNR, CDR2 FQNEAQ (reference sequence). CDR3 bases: TGTGCCAGCAGCTTAGTCGGCCTTGGGGACATTCAGTACTTC. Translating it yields CASSLVGLGDIQYF.

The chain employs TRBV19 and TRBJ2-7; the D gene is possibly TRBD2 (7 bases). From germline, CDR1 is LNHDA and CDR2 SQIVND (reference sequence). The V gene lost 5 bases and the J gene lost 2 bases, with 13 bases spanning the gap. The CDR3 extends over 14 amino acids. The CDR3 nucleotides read TGTGCCAGTAGTGTGCGGGGGCTAGCCTACGAGCAGTACTTC. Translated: CASSVRGLAYEQYF.

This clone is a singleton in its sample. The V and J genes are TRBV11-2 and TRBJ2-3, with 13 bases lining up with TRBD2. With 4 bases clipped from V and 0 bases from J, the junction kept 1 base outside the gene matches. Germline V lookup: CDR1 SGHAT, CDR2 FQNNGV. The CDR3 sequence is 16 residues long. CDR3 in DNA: TGTGCCAGCAGCTGGACTAGCGGGAGTAGCACAGATACGCAGTATTTT. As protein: CASSWTSGSSTDTQYF.

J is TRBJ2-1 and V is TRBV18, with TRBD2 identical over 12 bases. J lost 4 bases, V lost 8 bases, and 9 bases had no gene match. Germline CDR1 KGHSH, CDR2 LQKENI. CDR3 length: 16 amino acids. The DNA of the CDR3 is TGTGCCAGCAGACTAGCGGGAGCCCCGCCTTACAATGAGCAGTTCTTC. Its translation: CASRLAGAPPYNEQFF.

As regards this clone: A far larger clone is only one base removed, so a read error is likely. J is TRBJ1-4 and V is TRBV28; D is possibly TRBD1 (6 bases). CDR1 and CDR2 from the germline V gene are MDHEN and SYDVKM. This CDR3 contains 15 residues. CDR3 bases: TGTGCCAGCAGTTCCCCGACAGGTGCAAATGAAAGACTGTTTTTT. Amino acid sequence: CASSSPTGANERLFF.